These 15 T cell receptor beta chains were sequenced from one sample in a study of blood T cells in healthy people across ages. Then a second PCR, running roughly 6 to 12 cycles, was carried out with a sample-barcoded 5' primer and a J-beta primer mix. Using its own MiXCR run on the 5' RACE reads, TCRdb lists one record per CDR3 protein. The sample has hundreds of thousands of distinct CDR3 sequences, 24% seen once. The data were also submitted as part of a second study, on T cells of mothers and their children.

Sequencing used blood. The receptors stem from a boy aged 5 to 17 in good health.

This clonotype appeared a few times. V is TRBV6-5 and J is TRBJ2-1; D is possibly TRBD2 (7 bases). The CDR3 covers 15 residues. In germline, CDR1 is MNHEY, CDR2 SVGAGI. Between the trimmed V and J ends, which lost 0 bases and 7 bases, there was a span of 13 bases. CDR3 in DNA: TGTGCCAGCAGTTACTCTGAGGGAGGGGGGAATGAGCAGTTCTTC. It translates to CASSYSEGGGNEQFF.

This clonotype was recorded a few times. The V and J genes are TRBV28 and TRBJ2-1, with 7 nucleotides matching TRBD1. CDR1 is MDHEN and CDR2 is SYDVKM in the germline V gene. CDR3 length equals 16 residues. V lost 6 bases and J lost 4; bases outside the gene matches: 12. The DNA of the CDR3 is TGTGCCAGCAGGAGCACAGGGGTGGGGGTTTACAATGAGCAGTTCTTC. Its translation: CASRSTGVGVYNEQFF.

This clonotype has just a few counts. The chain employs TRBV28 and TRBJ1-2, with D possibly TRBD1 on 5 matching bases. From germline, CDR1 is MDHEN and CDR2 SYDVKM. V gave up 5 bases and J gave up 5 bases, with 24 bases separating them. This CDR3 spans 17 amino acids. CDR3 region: CASSPPGGSYFPYGYTF. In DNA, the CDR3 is TGTGCCAGCAGTCCCCCTGGGGGGTCCTATTTCCCTTATGGCTACACCTTC.

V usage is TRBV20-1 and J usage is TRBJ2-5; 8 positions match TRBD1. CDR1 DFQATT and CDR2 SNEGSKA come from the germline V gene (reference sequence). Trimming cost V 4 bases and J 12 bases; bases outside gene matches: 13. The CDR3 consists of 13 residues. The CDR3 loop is CSATDRGRDEEYF. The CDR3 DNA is TGCAGTGCTACTGACAGGGGTCGCGACGAGGAGTACTTC.

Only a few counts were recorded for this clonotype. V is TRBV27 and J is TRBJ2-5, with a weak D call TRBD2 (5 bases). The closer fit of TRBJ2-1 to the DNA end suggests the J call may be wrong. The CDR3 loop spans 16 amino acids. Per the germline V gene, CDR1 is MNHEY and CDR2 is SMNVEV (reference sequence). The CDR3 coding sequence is TGTGCCAGCCCGAGCAACCCTAGACTAATATACAATGAGCAGTTCTTC. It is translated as CASPSNPRLIYNEQFF.

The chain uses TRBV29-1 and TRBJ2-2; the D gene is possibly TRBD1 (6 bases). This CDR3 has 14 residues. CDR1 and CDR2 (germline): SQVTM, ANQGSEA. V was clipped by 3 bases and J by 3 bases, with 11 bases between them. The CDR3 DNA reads TGCAGCGTTGACTTACAGGGCGACACCGGGGAGCTGTTTTTT. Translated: CSVDLQGDTGELFF.

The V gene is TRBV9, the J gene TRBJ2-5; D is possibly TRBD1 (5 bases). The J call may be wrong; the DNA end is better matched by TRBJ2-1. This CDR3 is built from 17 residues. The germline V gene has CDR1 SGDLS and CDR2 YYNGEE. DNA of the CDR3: TGTGCCAGCACCCCTTATCCCGCCCAAGGGGTTGGCAATGAGCAGTTCTTC. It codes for CASTPYPAQGVGNEQFF.

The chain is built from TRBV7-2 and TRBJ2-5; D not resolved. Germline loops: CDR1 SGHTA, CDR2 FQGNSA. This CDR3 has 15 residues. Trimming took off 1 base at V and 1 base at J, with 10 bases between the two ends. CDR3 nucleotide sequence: TGTGCCAGCAGCTTAGAGGGTCTCCCCCAAGAGACCCAGTACTTC. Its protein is CASSLEGLPQETQYF.

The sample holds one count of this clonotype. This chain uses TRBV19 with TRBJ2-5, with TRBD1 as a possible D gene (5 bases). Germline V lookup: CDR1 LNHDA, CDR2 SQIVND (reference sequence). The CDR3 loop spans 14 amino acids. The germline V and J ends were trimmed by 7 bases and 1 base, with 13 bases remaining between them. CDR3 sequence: CASKQGWSQETQYF. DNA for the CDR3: TGTGCCAGTAAGCAGGGATGGAGCCAAGAGACCCAGTACTTC.

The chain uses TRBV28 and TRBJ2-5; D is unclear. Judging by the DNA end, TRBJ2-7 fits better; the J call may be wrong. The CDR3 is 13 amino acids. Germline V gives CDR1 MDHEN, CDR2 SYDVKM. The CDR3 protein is CASSLRAYYEQYF. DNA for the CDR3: TGTGCCAGCAGTTTAAGGGCATACTACGAGCAGTACTTC.

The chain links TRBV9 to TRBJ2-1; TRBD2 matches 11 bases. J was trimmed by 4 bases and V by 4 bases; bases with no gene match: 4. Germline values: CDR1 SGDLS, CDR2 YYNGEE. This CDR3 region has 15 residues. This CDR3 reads CASSTSGSSYNEQFF. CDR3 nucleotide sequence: TGTGCCAGCAGCACTAGCGGGAGCTCATACAATGAGCAGTTCTTC.

The CDR3 nucleotides read TGTGCCAGCAGTTTATCTGGGGCCCCGCCTAATGAGCAGTTCTTC. It yields the protein CASSLSGAPPNEQFF. The genes are TRBV27 and TRBJ2-1, with D tentatively TRBD1 (5 bases). Germline V gene data show CDR1 as MNHEY and CDR2 as SMNVEV (reference sequence). V dropped 0 bases and J dropped 7 bases, with 13 bases sitting between them. CDR3 length: 15 residues.

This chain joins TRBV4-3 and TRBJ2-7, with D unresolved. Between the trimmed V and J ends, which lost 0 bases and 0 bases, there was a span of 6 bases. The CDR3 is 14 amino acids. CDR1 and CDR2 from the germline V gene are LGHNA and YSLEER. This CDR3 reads CASSQEVASYEQYF. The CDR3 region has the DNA TGCGCCAGCAGCCAAGAGGTTGCCTCCTACGAGCAGTACTTC.

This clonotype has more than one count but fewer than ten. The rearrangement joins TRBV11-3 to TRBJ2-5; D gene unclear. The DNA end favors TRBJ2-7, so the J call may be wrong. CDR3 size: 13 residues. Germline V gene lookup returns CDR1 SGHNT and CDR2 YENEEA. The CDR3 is CASSSRVGYEQYF. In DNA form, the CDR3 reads TGTGCCAGCAGCTCGCGAGTCGGGTACGAGCAGTACTTC.

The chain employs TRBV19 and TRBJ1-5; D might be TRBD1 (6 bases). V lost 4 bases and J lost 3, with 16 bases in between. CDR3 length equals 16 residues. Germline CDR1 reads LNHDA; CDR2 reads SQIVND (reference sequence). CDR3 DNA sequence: TGTGCCAGTAGTAGCGACTCCGGGACACTCAATCAGCCCCAGCATTTT. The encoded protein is CASSSDSGTLNQPQHF.